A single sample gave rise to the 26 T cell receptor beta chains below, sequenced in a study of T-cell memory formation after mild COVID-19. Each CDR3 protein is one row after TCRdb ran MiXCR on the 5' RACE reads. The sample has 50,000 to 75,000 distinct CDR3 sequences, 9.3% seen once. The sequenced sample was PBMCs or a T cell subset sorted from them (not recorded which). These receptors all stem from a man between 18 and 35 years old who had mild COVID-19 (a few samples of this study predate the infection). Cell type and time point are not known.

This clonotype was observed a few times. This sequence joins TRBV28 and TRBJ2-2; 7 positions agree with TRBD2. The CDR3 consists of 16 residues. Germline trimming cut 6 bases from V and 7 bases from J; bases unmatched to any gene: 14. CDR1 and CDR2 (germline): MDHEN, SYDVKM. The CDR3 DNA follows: TGTGCCAGCAGGTTACCCCCTCAGCGGGGTATCGGGGAGCTGTTTTTT. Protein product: CASRLPPQRGIGELFF.

The CDR3 DNA follows: TGCGCCAGCAGCTTGGGTCTAAAAGGAGACATTCAGTACTTC. It codes for CASSLGLKGDIQYF. The rearrangement uses TRBV5-1 and TRBJ2-4, with D unresolved. V lost 0 bases and J 8 bases, leaving 12 bases between the germline ends. This CDR3 has 14 residues. The germline gives CDR1 SGHRS, CDR2 YFSETQ.

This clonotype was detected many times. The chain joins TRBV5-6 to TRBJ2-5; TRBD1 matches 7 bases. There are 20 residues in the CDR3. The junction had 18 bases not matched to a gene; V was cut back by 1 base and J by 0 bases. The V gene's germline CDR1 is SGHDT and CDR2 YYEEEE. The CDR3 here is CASSLSVAEKPGQYQETQYF. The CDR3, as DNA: TGTGCCAGCAGCTTGTCTGTGGCCGAAAAACCGGGACAGTACCAAGAGACCCAGTACTTC.

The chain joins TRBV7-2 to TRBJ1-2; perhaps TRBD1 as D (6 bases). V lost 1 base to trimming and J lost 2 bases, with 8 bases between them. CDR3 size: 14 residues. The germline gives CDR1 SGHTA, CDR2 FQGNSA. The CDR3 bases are TGTGCCAGCAGCTTAGATCAGGGGAACTATGGCTACACCTTC. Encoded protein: CASSLDQGNYGYTF.

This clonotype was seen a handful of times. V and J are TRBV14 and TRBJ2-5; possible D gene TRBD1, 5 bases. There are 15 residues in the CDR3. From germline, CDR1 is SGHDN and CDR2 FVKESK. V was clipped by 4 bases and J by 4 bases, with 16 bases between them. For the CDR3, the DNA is TGTGCCAGCAGCCCGGGTGGGGCTCTCGGAGAGACCCAGTACTTC. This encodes CASSPGGALGETQYF.

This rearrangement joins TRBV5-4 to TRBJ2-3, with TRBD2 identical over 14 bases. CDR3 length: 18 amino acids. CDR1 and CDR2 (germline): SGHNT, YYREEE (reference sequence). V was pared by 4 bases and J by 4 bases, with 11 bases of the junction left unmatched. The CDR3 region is CASSQGGLAGGSADTQYF. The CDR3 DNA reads TGTGCCAGCAGCCAGGGCGGACTAGCGGGGGGTAGTGCAGATACGCAGTATTTT.

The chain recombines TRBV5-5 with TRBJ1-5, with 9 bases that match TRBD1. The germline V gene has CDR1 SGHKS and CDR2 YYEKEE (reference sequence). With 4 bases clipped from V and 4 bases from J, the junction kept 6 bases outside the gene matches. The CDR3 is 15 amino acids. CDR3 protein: CASSPGQGTNQPQHF. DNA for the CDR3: TGTGCCAGCAGCCCGGGACAGGGCACAAATCAGCCCCAGCATTTT.

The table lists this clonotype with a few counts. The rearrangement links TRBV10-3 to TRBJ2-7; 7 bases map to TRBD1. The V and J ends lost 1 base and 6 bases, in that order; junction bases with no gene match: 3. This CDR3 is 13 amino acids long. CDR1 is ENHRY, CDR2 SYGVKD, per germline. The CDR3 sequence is CAISELTGSEQYF. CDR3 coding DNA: TGTGCCATCAGTGAGTTGACAGGGTCCGAGCAGTACTTC.

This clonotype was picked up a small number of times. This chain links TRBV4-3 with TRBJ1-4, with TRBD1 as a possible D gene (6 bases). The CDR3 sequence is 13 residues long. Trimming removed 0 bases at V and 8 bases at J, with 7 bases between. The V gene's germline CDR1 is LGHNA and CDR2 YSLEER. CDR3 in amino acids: CASSQDQGEKLFF. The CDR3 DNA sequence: TGCGCCAGCAGCCAAGACCAGGGGGAAAAACTGTTTTTT.

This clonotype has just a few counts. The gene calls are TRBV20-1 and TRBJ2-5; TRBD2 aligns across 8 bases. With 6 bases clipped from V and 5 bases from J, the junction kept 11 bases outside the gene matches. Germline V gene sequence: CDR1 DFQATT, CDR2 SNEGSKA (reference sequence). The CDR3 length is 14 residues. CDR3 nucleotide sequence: TGCAGTGCCTGCGAGAGCGGGGGTGTGGAGACCCAGTACTTC. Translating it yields CSACESGGVETQYF.

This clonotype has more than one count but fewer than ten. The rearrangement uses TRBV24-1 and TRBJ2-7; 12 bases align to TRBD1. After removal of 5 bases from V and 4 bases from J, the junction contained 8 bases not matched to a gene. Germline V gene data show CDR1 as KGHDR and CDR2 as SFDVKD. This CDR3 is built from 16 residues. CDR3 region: CATSAPGTGGIYEQYF. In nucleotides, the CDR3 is TGTGCCACCAGTGCCCCTGGGACAGGGGGCATTTACGAGCAGTACTTC.

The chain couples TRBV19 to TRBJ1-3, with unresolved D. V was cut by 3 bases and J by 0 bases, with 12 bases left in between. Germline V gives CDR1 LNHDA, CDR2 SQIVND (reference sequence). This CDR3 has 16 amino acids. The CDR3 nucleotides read TGTGCCAGTAGTATCGGCGGACCGATCTCTGGAAACACCATATATTTT. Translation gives CASSIGGPISGNTIYF.

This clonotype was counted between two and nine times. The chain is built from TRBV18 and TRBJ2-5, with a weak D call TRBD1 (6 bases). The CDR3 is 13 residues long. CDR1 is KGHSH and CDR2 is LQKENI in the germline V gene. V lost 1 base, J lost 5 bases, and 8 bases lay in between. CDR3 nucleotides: TGTGCCAGCTCACCACAACAGGGTGAGACCCAGTACTTC. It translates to CASSPQQGETQYF.

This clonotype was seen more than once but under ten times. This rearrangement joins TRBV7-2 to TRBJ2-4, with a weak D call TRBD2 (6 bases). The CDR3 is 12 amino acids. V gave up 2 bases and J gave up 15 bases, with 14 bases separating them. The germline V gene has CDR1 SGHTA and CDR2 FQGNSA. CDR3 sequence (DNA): TGTGCCAGCAGCTTACTAATAGGGGAGGTGTACTTC. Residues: CASSLLIGEVYF. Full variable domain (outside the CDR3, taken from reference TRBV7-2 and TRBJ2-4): GAGVSQSPSNKVTEKGKDVELRCDPISGHTALYWYRQSLGQGLEFLIYFQGNSAPDKSGLPSDRFSAERTGGSVSTLTIQRTQQEDSAVYLCASSLLIGEVYFGAGTRLSVL.

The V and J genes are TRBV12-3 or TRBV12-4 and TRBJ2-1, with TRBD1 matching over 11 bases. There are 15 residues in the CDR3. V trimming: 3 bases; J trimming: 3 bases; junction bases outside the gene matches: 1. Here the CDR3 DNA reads TGTGCCAGCAGTTTGGGGACAGGGGGCTACAATGAGCAGTTCTTC. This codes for CASSLGTGGYNEQFF.

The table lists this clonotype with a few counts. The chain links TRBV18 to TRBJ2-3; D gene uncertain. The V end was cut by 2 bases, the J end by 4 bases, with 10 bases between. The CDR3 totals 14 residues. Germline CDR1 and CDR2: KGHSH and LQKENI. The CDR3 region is CASSPVRSADTQYF. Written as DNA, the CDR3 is TGTGCCAGCTCACCAGTAAGGAGCGCAGATACGCAGTATTTT.

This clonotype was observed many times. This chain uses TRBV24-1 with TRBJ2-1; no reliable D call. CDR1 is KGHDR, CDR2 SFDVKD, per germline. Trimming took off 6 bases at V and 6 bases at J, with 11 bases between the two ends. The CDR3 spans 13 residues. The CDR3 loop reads CATSKTWGNEQFF. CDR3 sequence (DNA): TGTGCCACCAGTAAAACCTGGGGCAATGAGCAGTTCTTC.

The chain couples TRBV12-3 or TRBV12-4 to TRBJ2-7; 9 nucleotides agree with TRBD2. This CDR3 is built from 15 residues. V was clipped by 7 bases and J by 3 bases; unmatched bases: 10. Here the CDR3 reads CASILSGGAFYEQYF. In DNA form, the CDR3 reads TGTGCCAGCATCCTTAGCGGGGGTGCATTCTACGAGCAGTACTTC.

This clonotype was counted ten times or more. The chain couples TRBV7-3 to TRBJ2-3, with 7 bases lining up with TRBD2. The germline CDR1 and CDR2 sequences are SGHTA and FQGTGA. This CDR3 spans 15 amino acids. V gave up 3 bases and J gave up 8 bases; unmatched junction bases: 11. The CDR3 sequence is CASSFRGGTSPTQYF. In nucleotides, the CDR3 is TGTGCCAGCAGCTTTCGGGGAGGGACGAGTCCTACGCAGTATTTT.

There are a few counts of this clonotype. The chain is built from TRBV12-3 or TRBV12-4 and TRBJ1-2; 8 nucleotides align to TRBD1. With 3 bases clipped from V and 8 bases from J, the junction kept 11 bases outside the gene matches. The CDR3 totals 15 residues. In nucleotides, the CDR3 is TGTGCCAGCAGTTTCCAGGGGGCGATCTCGGGAGGCTACACCTTC. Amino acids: CASSFQGAISGGYTF.

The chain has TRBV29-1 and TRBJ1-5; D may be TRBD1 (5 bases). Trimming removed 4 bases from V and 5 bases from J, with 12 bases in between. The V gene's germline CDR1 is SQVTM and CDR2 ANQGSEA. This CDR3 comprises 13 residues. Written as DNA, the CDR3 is TGCAGCGTTGCTCAGGGAAGGGATCAGCCCCAGCATTTT. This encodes CSVAQGRDQPQHF.

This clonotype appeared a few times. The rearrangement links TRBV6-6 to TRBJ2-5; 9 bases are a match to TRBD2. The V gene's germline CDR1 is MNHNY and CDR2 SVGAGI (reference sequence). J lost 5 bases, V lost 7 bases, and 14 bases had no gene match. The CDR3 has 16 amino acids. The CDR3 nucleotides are TGTGCCAGCAAGTTAAGCGGGGGGCTAAATGGGGAGACCCAGTACTTC. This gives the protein CASKLSGGLNGETQYF.

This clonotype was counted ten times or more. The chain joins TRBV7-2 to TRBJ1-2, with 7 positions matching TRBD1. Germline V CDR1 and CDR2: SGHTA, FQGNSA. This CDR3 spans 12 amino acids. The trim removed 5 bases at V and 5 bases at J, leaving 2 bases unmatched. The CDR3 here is CASSRQGYGYTF. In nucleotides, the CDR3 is TGTGCCAGCAGCAGACAGGGATATGGCTACACCTTC.

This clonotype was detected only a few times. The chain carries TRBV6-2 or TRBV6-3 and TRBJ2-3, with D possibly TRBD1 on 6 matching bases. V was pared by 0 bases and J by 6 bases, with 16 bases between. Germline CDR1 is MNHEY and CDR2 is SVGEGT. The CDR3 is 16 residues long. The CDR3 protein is CASSYSMGAQPDTQYF. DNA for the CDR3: TGTGCCAGCAGTTACTCGATGGGGGCCCAGCCGGATACGCAGTATTTT.

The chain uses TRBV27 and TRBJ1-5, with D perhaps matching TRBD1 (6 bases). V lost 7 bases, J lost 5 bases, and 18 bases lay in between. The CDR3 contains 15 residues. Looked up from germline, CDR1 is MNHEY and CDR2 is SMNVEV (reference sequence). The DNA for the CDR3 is TGTGCCAGCACCGCTGACAGGTCGTTGGATCAGCCCCAGCATTTT. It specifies CASTADRSLDQPQHF.

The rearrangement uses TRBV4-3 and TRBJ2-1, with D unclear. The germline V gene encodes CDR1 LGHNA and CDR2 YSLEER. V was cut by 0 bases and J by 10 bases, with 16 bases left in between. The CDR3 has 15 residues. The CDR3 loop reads CASSQELSSMGEQFF. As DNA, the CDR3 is TGCGCCAGCAGCCAAGAACTCTCCTCGATGGGGGAGCAGTTCTTC.